This TCR beta chain was captured in a study of cytomegalovirus exposure and HLA in healthy donors. In the case of this clone: A junction boundary mismatches the germline segment, possibly from a read error.

PCR was performed using 60 Vbeta and 13 Jbeta primers. Profiled with immunoSEQ multiplex PCR; TCRdb holds only in-frame clones, not every one. The sample includes some 150,000 clones, approximately 87% seen only once; the top ten take 4.5% to 6.5%. The source is a woman under 40 in good health and CMV-seronegative. Sequencing was performed on PBMCs.

Written as DNA, the CDR3 is TGTTCCAGCAGCCGTGTTGTGGGGGGGGTCCAAGAGACCCAGTACTTC. Protein sequence: CSSSRVVGGVQETQYF. The rearrangement uses TRBV7-9 and TRBJ2-5; 7 bases align to TRBD2. CDR3 length: 16 amino acids. Germline CDR1 SEHNR, CDR2 FQNEAQ (reference sequence). Full variable domain (outside the CDR3, taken from reference TRBV7-9 and TRBJ2-5): DTGVSQNPRHKITKRGQNVTFRCDPISEHNRLYWYRQTLGQGPEFLTYFQNEAQLEKSRLLSDRFSAERPKGSFSTLEIQRTEQGDSAMYLCSSSRVVGGVQETQYFGPGTRLLVL.